This TCR beta chain derives from a study of OX40 agonist ivuxolimab in advanced cancers. Study overall: Patients' therapy was ivuxolimab, an antibody that acts as an agonist of OX40 (CD134). Every 2 weeks, ivuxolimab was infused into the patients intravenously at between 0.01 and 10 mg/kg.

For this clone: Its antigen is as yet unknown.

Study-level points and caveats: Relatively little clonal expansion, among the lowest observed, appeared in partial responders at 0.1-3.0 mg/kg. Average numbers of expanded clones were greater in CD8+ T cells than in CD4+.

The germline CDR1 and CDR2 sequences are LGHNA and YSLEER. Trimming took off 4 bases at V and 4 bases at J, with 11 bases between the two ends. CDR3 length: 13 amino acids. Some clones are missing from TCRdb's copy, which holds only in-frame ones; the method was immunoSEQ multiplex PCR. The data contain about 52,000 clones, over 80% of them singletons. This receptor was obtained from an adult with an advanced solid tumor such as melanoma, head and neck, liver or kidney cancer. The rearrangement links TRBV4-3 to TRBJ2-7, with a weak D call TRBD1 (6 bases). Sequenced here: CD4+ or CD8+ T cells sorted from blood, sampled in a trial of the OX40 agonist ivuxolimab. DNA for the CDR3: TGCGCCAGCAGCCCCCGGACAGATTACGAGCAGTACTTC. Protein sequence: CASSPRTDYEQYF.